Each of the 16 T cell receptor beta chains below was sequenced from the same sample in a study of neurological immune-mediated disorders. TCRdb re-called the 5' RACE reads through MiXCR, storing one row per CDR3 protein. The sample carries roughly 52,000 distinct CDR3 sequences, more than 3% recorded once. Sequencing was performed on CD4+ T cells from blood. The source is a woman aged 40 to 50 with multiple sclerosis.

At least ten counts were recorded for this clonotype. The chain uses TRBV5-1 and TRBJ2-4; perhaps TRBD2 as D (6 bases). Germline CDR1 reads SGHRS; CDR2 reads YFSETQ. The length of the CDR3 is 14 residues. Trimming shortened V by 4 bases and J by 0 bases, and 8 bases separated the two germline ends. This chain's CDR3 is CASSERVAKNIQYF. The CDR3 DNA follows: TGCGCCAGCAGCGAGCGGGTAGCCAAAAACATTCAGTACTTC.

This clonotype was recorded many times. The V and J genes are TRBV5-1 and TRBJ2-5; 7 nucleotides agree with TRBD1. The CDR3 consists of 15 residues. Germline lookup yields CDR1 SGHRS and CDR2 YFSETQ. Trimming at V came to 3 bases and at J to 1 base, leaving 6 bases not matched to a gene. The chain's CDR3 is CASSSRAGGQETQYF. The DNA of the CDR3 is TGCGCCAGCAGCTCAAGGGCAGGGGGCCAAGAGACCCAGTACTTC.

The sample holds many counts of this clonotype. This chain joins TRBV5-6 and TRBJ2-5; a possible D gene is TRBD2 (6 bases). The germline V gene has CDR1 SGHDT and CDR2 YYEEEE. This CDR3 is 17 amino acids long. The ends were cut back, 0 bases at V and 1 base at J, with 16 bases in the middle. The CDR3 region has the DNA TGTGCCAGCAGCTTGGGGGTCGGATGGCGGGGCCAAGAGACCCAGTACTTC. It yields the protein CASSLGVGWRGQETQYF.

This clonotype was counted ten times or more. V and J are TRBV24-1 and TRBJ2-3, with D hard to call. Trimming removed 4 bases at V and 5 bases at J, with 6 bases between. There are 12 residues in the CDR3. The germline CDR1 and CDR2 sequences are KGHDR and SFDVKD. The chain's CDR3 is CATSDPGDTQYF. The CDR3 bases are TGTGCCACCAGTGACCCCGGAGATACGCAGTATTTT.

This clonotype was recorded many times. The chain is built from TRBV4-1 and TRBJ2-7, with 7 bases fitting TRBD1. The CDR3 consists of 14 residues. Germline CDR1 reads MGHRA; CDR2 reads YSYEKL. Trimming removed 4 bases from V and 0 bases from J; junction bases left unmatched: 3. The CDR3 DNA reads TGCGCCAGCAGCCGCCGGGACAGCTCCTACGAGCAGTACTTC. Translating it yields CASSRRDSSYEQYF.

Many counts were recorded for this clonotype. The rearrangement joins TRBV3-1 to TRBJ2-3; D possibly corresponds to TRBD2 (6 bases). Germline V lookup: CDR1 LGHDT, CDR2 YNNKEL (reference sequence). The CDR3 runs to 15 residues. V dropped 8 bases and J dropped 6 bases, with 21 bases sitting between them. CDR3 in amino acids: CASPPGGSDPDTQYF. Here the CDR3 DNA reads TGTGCCAGCCCCCCTGGGGGGTCCGATCCGGATACGCAGTATTTT.

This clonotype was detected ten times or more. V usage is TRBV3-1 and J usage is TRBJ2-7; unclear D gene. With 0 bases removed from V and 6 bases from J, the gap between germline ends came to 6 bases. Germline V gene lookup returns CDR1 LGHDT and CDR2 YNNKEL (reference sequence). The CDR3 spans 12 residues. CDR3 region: CASSQDWGEQYF. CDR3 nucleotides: TGTGCCAGCAGCCAAGATTGGGGCGAGCAGTACTTC.

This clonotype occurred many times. The CDR3 spells CASSFRGDPTGELFF. The CDR3 DNA sequence: TGCGCCAGCAGCTTTCGCGGGGACCCCACCGGGGAGCTGTTTTTT. The V and J genes are TRBV5-1 and TRBJ2-2; D is possibly TRBD2 (6 bases). Germline V gene sequence: CDR1 SGHRS, CDR2 YFSETQ. Trimming pared 2 bases from V and 4 bases from J, leaving 12 bases between. The CDR3 sequence is 15 residues long.

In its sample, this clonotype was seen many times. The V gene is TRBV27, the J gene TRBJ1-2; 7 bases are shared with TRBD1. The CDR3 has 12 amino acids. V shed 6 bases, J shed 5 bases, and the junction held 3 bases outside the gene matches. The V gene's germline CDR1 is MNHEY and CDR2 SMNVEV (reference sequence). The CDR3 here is CASSRQGYGYTF. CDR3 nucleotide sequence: TGTGCCAGCAGCAGACAGGGTTATGGCTACACCTTC.

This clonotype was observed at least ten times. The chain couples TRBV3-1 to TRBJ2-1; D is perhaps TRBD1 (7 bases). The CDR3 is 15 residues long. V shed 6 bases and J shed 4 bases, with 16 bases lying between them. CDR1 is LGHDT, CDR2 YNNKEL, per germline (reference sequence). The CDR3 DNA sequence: TGTGCCAGCAGACATGCGGGACAGAGTTACAATGAGCAGTTCTTC. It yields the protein CASRHAGQSYNEQFF.

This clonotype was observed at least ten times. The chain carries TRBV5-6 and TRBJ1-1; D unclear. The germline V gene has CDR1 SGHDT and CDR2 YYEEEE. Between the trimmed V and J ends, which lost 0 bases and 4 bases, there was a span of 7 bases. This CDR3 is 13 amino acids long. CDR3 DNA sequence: TGTGCCAGCAGCTTGGTTGGCGCCACTGAAGCTTTCTTT. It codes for CASSLVGATEAFF. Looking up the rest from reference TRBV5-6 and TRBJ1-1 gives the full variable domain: DAGVTQSPTHLIKTRGQQVTLRCSPKSGHDTVSWYQQALGQGPQFIFQYYEEEERQRGNFPDRFSGHQFPNYSSELNVNALLLGDSALYLCASSLVGATEAFFGQGTRLTVV.

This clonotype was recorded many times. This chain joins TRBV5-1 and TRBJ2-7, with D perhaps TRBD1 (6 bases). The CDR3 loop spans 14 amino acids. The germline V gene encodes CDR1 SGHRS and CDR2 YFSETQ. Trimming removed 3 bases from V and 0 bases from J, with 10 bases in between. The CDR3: CASSSGGVSYEQYF. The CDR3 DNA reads TGCGCCAGCAGCTCTGGGGGCGTCTCCTACGAGCAGTACTTC. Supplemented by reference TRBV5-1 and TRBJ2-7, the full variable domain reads KAGVTQTPRYLIKTRGQQVTLSCSPISGHRSVSWYQQTPGQGLQFLFEYFSETQRNKGNFPGRFSGRQFSNSRSEMNVSTLELGDSALYLCASSSGGVSYEQYFGPGTRLTVT.

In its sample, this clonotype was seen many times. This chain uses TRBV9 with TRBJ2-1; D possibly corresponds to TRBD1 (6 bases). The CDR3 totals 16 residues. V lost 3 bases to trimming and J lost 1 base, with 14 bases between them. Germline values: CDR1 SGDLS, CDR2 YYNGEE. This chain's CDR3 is CASSASDRPSYNEQFF. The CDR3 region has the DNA TGTGCCAGCAGCGCCTCGGACAGACCTTCCTACAATGAGCAGTTCTTC.

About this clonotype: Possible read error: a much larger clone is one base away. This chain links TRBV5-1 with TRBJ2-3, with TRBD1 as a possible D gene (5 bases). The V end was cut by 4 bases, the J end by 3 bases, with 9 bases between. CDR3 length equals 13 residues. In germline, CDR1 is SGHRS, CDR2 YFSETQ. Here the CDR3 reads CASSKGWTDTQYF. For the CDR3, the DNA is TGCGCCAGCAGCAAGGGGTGGACAGATACGCAGTATTTT.

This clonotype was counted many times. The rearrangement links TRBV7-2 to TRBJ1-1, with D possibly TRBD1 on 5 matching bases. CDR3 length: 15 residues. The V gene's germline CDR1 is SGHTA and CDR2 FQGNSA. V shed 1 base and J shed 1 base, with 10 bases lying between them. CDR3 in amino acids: CASSLEGAGNTEAFF. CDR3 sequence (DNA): TGTGCCAGCAGCTTAGAAGGGGCGGGGAACACTGAAGCTTTCTTT.

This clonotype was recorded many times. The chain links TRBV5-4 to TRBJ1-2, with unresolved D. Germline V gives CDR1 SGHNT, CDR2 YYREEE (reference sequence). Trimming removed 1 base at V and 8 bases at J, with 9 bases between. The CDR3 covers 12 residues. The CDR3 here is CASSLQVGGYTF. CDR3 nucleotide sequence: TGTGCCAGCAGCTTGCAGGTGGGGGGCTACACCTTC.